The T cell receptor (beta chain) under discussion was sequenced for a study of T cell repertoires in ileal Crohn's disease. Study findings and constraints: Endoscopic recurrence occurred in every patient whose clonality exceeded 26.8%. High-frequency clones were more common in sorted CD8 than CD4 cells. Compared with non-smokers, active smokers at surgery showed more clonal expansions.

Unmatched junction bases numbered 15, after V lost 7 bases and J lost 4 bases. This CDR3 has 15 residues. Germline CDR1 is SQVTM and CDR2 is ANQGSEA. This clone was seen more than once but under ten times. Its antigen is unidentified. The repertoire was sequenced with immunoSEQ multiplex PCR; TCRdb's copy has only in-frame clones and lacks some. The sample contains more than 12,000 clones, 70% to 80% of which appear only once. The chain joins TRBV29-1 to TRBJ1-1; 7 bases are a match to TRBD1. This receptor was obtained from an adult with Crohn's disease. What was sequenced was ileal tissue. The DNA of the CDR3 is TGCAGCGCCCATGGGGCTGACAGGGAGAGCACTGAAGCTTTCTTT. Translating gives CSAHGADRESTEAFF.